This T cell receptor beta chain was captured by sequencing in a study of blood T cell repertoires in COVID-19 (dated by TCRdb to the early 2020s). A note on the overall study: The collaborator samples originated in the United States, Italy and Spain and spanned the acute and convalescent phases of COVID-19. The material from the prospective study consisted of cDNA or gDNA derived from T cells, B-cell-depleted T cells, or PBMCs. Where available, HLA class I and class II types were taken from metadata supplied by the sample provider and were not determined by assay-based typing. Samples came from the ongoing ImmuneRACE study (first 160 participants) plus 1,254 subjects from 6 global collaborators. A de-identified subject ID, COVID-19 status, age in years and sex were almost always included in the sample metadata. Subjects who had been exposed to COVID-19, were actively infected with it, or had recovered from it provided the deeply sampled blood TCRbeta repertoires that made up the dataset. A freely available public database, intended as a resource for researchers studying the immune response to SARS-CoV-2, is where the repertoires were released. Study-wide findings and limitations: How much clinical and demographic metadata was included differed by source and by participant, and the metadata was provided uncurated.

The immunoSEQ Assay, a bias-controlled multiplex PCR, was used to amplify TCRbeta CDR3 regions from genomic DNA. Under the source paper's analysis protocol: The number of nucleated cells in each sample was estimated from the amplification of reference gene primers within the assay. To quantify the absolute abundance of each unique TCRbeta CDR3 rearrangement, sequence reads were collapsed and filtered. For each sample, productive Simpson clonality was calculated as the square root of Simpson's diversity index across productive rearrangements. The immuneACCESS repertoire file appears here via TCRdb, limited to in-frame rearrangements. These files lack a portion of the clones; in checked studies, under half of the deficit traces to unresolved V genes, and the cause of the others is not known. The V and J calls and clone size were taken over from that table, and D and trimming were inferred from the DNA. Recorded for this sample are 80,000 to 100,000 clones; roughly 80% of them occurred a single time. The ten biggest clones cover 4.4% of the sample.

About this clone: The antigen this receptor binds is unknown. No clone much larger than this one lies a single base away; base qualities are absent.

The CDR3 starts with the cysteine, ends with the phenylalanine, and has 15 residues. The retained sequence is limited to the CDR3, 45 bases, with the frame set at the first base. From V the trimming removes 4 bases and from J it removes 5 bases, while the gene matches leave 8 bases of the junction unaccounted for. Via the germline V gene (reference sequence), CDR1 is MNHEY and CDR2 SMNVEV. The collaborating institutions used their own protocols to collect whole blood in K2EDTA tubes. Collaborator samples were shipped for TCRbeta analysis as frozen whole blood, isolated PBMCs, or DNA extracted from either sample type.

This clonotype originated in a man aged 55 to 70 with acute or convalescent COVID-19. The V and J segments used are TRBV27 and TRBJ1-5; 7 bases in between match TRBD1. Sequenced: peripheral blood. The nucleotide sequence reads TGTGCCAGCAGTTCGATTGCCACAGGGGATCAGCCCCAGCATTTT. It specifies CASSSIATGDQPQHF.